This T cell receptor beta chain was recovered during a study of cytomegalovirus exposure and HLA in healthy donors. Amplification used 60 Vbeta primers and 13 Jbeta primers. Profiling relied on immunoSEQ multiplex PCR, and the TCRdb table lists in-frame clones only, not all of them. Of over 150,000 clones in the sample, 70% to 85% were seen once. The CDR3 is 17 residues long. Trimming took 6 bases from V and 0 from J; bases not matched to a gene: 9. CDR1 and CDR2 (germline): MNHEY, SMNVEV (reference sequence). This receptor was identified in a man aged 50-59 years in good health and CMV-seropositive. The chain has TRBV27 and TRBJ2-1, with TRBD1 identical over 9 bases. The sequencing input was PBMCs. CDR3 sequence reads: CASSPRTGARSYNEQFF. CDR3 nucleotide sequence: TGTGCCAGCAGCCCTAGGACAGGGGCGCGCTCCTACAATGAGCAGTTCTTC.